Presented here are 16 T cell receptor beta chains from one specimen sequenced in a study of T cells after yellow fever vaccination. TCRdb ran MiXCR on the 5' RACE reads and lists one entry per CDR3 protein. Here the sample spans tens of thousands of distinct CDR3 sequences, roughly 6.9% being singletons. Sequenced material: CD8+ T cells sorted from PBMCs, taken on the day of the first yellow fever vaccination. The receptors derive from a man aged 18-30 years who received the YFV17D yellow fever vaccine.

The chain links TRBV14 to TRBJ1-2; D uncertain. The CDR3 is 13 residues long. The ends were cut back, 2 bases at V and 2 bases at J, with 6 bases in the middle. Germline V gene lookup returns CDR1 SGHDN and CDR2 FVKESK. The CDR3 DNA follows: TGTGCCAGCAGCCAATATCGGAACTATGGCTACACCTTC. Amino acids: CASSQYRNYGYTF.

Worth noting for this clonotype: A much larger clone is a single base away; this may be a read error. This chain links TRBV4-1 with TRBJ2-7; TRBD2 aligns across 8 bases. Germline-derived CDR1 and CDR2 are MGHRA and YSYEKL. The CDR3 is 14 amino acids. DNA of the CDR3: TGCCCCAGCAGCCCGCCCGGGGGGGGGTACGAGCAGTACTTC. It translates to CPSSPPGGGYEQYF.

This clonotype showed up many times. The CDR3 loop reads CASSPVEAGGFNGELFF. The CDR3, as DNA: TGTGCCAGCAGCCCCGTAGAAGCGGGGGGATTTAACGGGGAGCTGTTTTTT. This chain links TRBV7-9 with TRBJ2-2, with 9 nucleotides matching TRBD2. V lost 5 bases, J lost 7 bases, and 14 bases stayed unmatched. This CDR3 comprises 17 residues. The germline V gene encodes CDR1 SEHNR and CDR2 FQNEAQ (reference sequence).

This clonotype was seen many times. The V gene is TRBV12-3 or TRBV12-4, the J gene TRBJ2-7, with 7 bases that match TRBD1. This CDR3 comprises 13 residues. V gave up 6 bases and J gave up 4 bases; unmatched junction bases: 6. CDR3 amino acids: CASRTSTGYEQYF. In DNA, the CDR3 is TGTGCCAGCAGGACATCGACAGGGTACGAGCAGTACTTC.

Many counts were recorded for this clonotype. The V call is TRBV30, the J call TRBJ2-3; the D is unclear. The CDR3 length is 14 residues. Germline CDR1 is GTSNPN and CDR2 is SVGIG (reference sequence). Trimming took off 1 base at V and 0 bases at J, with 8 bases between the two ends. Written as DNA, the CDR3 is TGTGCCTGGAGTGCTCTGGCTAGCACAGATACGCAGTATTTT. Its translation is CAWSALASTDTQYF. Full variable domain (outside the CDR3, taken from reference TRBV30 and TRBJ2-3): SQTIHQWPATLVQPVGSPLSLECTVEGTSNPNLYWYRQAAGRGLQLLFYSVGIGQISSEVPQNLSASRPQDRQFILSSKKLLLSDSGFYLCAWSALASTDTQYFGPGTRLTVL.

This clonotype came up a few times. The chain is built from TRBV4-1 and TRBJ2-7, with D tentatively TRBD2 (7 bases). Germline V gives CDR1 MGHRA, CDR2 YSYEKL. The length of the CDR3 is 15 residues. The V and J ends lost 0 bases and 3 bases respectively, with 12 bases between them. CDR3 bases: TGCGCCAGCAGCCAAGATCCGGGGGGCCTCTACGAGCAGTACGTC. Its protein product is CASSQDPGGLYEQYV.

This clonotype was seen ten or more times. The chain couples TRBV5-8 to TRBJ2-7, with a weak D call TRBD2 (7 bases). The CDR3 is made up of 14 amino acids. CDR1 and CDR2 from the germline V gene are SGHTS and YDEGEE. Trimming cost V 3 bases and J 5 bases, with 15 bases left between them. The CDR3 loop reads CASSWRGPGHEQYV. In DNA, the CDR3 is TGTGCCAGCAGCTGGCGGGGGCCTGGACACGAGCAGTACGTC.

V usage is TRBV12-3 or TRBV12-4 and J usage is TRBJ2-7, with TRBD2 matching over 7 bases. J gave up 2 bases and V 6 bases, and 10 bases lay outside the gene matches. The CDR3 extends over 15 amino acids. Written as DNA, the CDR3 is TGTGCCAGCAGCCCCCTCGGGGCGGGGGCCTACGAGCAGTACTTC. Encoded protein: CASSPLGAGAYEQYF.

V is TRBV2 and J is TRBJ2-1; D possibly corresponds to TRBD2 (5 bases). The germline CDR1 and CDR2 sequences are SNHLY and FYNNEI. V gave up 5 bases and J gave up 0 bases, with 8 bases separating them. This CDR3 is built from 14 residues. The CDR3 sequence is CASSTGSSYNEQFF. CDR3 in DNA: TGTGCCAGCAGTACGGGGAGCTCCTACAATGAGCAGTTCTTC.

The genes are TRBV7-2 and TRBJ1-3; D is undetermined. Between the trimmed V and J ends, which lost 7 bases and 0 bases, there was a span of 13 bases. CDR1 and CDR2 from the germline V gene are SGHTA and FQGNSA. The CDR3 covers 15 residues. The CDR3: CASTSIGLSGNTIYF. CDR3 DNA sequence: TGTGCCAGCACCTCGATAGGGCTCTCTGGAAACACCATATATTTT.

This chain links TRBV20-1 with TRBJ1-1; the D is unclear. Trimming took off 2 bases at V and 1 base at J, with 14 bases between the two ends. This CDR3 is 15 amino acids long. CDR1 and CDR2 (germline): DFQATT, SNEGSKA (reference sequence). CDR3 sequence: CSARPPTEGNTEAFF. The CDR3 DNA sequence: TGCAGTGCTAGACCTCCGACTGAGGGGAACACTGAAGCTTTCTTT.

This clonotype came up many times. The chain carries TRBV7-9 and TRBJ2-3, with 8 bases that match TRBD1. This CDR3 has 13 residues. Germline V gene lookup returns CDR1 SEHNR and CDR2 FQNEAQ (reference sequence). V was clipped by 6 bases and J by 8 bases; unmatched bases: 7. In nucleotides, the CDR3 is TGTGCCAGCAGTCCAGGGGGCGCGGGTACGCAGTATTTT. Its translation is CASSPGGAGTQYF.

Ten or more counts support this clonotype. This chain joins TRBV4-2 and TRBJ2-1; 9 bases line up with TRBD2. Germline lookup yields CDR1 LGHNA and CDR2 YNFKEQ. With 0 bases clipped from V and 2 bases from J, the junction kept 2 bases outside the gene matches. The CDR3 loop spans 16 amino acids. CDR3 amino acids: CASSQDGGGAYNEQFF. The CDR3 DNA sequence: TGTGCCAGCAGCCAAGACGGCGGGGGGGCCTACAATGAGCAGTTCTTC.

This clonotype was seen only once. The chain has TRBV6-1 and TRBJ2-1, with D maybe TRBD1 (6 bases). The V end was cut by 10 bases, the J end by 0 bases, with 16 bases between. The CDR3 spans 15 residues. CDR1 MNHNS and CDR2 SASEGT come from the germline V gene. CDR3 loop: CATTGHRSSYNEQFF. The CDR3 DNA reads TGTGCCACCACGGGACACCGGAGCTCCTACAATGAGCAGTTCTTC.

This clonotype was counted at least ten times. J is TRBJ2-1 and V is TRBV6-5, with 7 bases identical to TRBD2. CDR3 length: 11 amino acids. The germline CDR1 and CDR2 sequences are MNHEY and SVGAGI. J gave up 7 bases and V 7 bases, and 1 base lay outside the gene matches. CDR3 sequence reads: CASIGGNEQFF. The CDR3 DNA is TGTGCCAGCATCGGGGGGAATGAGCAGTTCTTC.

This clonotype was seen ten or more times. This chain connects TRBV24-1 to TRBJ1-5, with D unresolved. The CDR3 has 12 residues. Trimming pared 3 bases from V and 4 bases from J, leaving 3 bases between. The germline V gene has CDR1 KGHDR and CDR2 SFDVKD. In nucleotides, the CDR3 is TGTGCCACCAGTGATCTAAATCAGCCCCAGCATTTT. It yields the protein CATSDLNQPQHF.